This T cell receptor beta chain came from a study of cytomegalovirus exposure and HLA in healthy donors. CDR1 is SGDLS, CDR2 YYNGEE, per germline. V gave up 3 bases and J gave up 7 bases, with 7 bases separating them. This CDR3 region has 11 residues. Assay: immunoSEQ multiplex PCR; the TCRdb copy retains only in-frame clones and omits some. The sample yields 250,000 to 300,000 clones, 80% to 90% seen once. The specimen was PBMCs. The clonotype was recovered from a woman between 18 and 29 years old in good health and CMV-seronegative. This chain links TRBV9 with TRBJ1-2, with TRBD1 as a possible D gene (5 bases). CDR3 DNA: TGTGCCAGCAGCGACCAGGGTGGCTACACCTTC. The encoded protein is CASSDQGGYTF. Full variable domain (remainder filled in from reference TRBV9 and TRBJ1-2): DSGVTQTPKHLITATGQRVTLRCSPRSGDLSVYWYQQSLDQGLQFLIQYYNGEERAKGNILERFSAQQFPDLHSELNLSSLELGDSALYFCASSDQGGYTFGSGTRLTVV.